The 19 T cell receptor beta chains given below trace back to one sample, sequenced in a study of blood T cells in healthy people across ages. A sample-barcoded 5' primer and a J-beta primer mix were used in a second PCR of about 7 to 11 cycles. TCRdb ran MiXCR on the 5' RACE reads and lists one entry per CDR3 protein. Of around 520,000 distinct CDR3 sequences listed, about 29% are singletons. This sample also belongs to another study, concerning T cells of mothers and their children.

Specimen: blood. The receptors come from a boy aged 2 to 10 in good health.

The J gene is TRBJ2-3, the V gene TRBV5-1; 8 nucleotides match TRBD2. The V gene end was trimmed by 2 bases and the J gene end by 4 bases; junction bases not matched to a gene: 6. The CDR3 length is 15 residues. Germline CDR1 and CDR2: SGHRS and YFSETQ. CDR3 region: CASSFSGGFADTQYF. The CDR3 DNA follows: TGCGCCAGCAGCTTCAGCGGGGGATTCGCAGATACGCAGTATTTT.

This clonotype appeared a few times. The chain uses TRBV5-5 and TRBJ2-5, with D uncertain. The CDR3 loop spans 15 amino acids. The germline CDR1 and CDR2 sequences are SGHKS and YYEKEE (reference sequence). Trimming removed 0 bases from V and 1 base from J, with 10 bases in between. The CDR3 spells CASSLEGGIQETQYF. The DNA of the CDR3 is TGTGCCAGCAGCTTGGAGGGTGGTATCCAAGAGACCCAGTACTTC.

There are a few counts of this clonotype. The J gene is TRBJ2-2, the V gene TRBV6-5, with 8 bases fitting TRBD2. This CDR3 region has 13 residues. The V and J ends lost 10 bases and 5 bases, in that order; junction bases with no gene match: 6. Germline CDR1 MNHEY, CDR2 SVGAGI. The CDR3 loop is CATRTSLTGELFF. The CDR3 DNA sequence: TGTGCCACCAGGACTAGCCTGACCGGGGAGCTGTTTTTT.

V usage is TRBV7-2 and J usage is TRBJ1-3, with D possibly matching TRBD1 (5 bases). The CDR3 consists of 17 residues. CDR1 SGHTA and CDR2 FQGNSA come from the germline V gene. Trimming removed 2 bases at V and 2 bases at J, with 16 bases between. Here the CDR3 reads CASSLIGWQGPGNTIYF. For the CDR3, the DNA is TGTGCCAGCAGCTTAATCGGCTGGCAGGGACCTGGAAACACCATATATTTT.

Worth noting for this clonotype: One end of the junction does not line up with germline, which may come from a read error. The rearrangement uses TRBV27 and TRBJ2-5; D might be TRBD2 (6 bases). From germline, CDR1 is MNHEY and CDR2 SMNVEV (reference sequence). This CDR3 is built from 16 residues. The DNA for the CDR3 is TGCGCCAGCAGTTTGAGGGGAAGCGGGTCCCAAGAGACCCAGTACTTC. Translated: CASSLRGSGSQETQYF.

J is TRBJ1-4 and V is TRBV11-2; D may be TRBD1 (6 bases). CDR3 length: 16 residues. Germline-derived CDR1 and CDR2 are SGHAT and FQNNGV. V lost 0 bases, J lost 8 bases, and 16 bases lay in between. DNA of the CDR3: TGTGCCAGCAGCTTAGAGGGGTCGTGGGGGCACGAAAAACTGTTTTTT. Translated: CASSLEGSWGHEKLFF.

A few counts support this clonotype. The chain has TRBV3-1 and TRBJ1-2, with D unresolved. The germline V gene has CDR1 LGHDT and CDR2 YNNKEL (reference sequence). V was shortened by 2 bases and J by 5 bases, with 3 bases between the two germline ends. The CDR3 runs 11 residues. The CDR3 loop is CASSQMYGYTF. CDR3 DNA: TGTGCCAGCAGCCAAATGTATGGCTACACCTTC.

The chain employs TRBV15 and TRBJ2-1, with D tentatively TRBD1 or TRBD2 (5 bases each). Germline V lookup: CDR1 LNHNV, CDR2 YYDKDF (reference sequence). Trimming cost V 3 bases and J 7 bases, with 7 bases left between them. The CDR3 is made up of 12 amino acids. As DNA, the CDR3 is TGTGCCACCAGCAGTTGGGGGAATGAGCAGTTCTTC. This codes for CATSSWGNEQFF. Based on the CDR3 plus reference TRBV15 and TRBJ2-1, the full variable domain is DAMVIQNPRYQVTQFGKPVTLSCSQTLNHNVMYWYQQKSSQAPKLLFHYYDKDFNNEADTPDNFQSRRPNTSFCFLDIRSPGLGDTAMYLCATSSWGNEQFFGPGTRLTVL.

This clonotype was observed a handful of times. The V gene is TRBV6-2 or TRBV6-3, the J gene TRBJ1-5; D remains unclear. This CDR3 spans 14 amino acids. V dropped 0 bases and J dropped 5 bases, with 8 bases sitting between them. The germline V gene encodes CDR1 MNHEY and CDR2 SVGEGT. Here the CDR3 reads CASSYSGGDQPQHF. For the CDR3, the DNA is TGTGCCAGCAGTTACTCGGGTGGGGATCAGCCCCAGCATTTT.

The chain has TRBV29-1 and TRBJ2-3; 10 bases are a match to TRBD2. This CDR3 is built from 17 residues. The V and J ends lost 2 bases and 2 bases, in that order; junction bases with no gene match: 10. Germline CDR1 SQVTM, CDR2 ANQGSEA. The CDR3 DNA sequence: TGCAGCGTTGAATCAGTGGCTAGCGGGGGACTCACAGATACGCAGTATTTT. Amino acids: CSVESVASGGLTDTQYF.

This clonotype was seen many times. The CDR3 DNA sequence: TGTGCCAGCAGTTTAGTAGGGATAGAAGCTTTCTTT. It specifies CASSLVGIEAFF. This chain connects TRBV28 to TRBJ1-1; D not resolved. The CDR3 extends over 12 amino acids. The germline V gene encodes CDR1 MDHEN and CDR2 SYDVKM. Trimming cost V 2 bases and J 8 bases, with 9 bases left between them.

This clonotype was found a few times. This chain uses TRBV2 with TRBJ2-2; D gene ambiguous. Trimming cost V 2 bases and J 7 bases, with 5 bases left between them. The length of the CDR3 is 12 residues. The germline V gene encodes CDR1 SNHLY and CDR2 FYNNEI. CDR3 in amino acids: CASSELYGELFF. The CDR3 region has the DNA TGTGCCAGCAGTGAATTATACGGGGAGCTGTTTTTT.

The genes are TRBV7-8 and TRBJ2-3; possibly TRBD1 for D (6 bases). The length of the CDR3 is 17 residues. Germline CDR1 is SGHVS and CDR2 is FQNEAQ. V dropped 4 bases and J dropped 2 bases, with 19 bases sitting between them. The DNA of the CDR3 is TGTGCCAGCAGCTCCATGATGGATGGGGGCCTCACAGATACGCAGTATTTT. It encodes CASSSMMDGGLTDTQYF.

The chain combines TRBV19 with TRBJ1-1; D not resolved. V dropped 5 bases and J dropped 0 bases, with 10 bases sitting between them. Germline loops: CDR1 LNHDA, CDR2 SQIVND (reference sequence). The CDR3 consists of 14 residues. The CDR3 nucleotides read TGTGCCAGTAGTGGGCAGTTGGTGAACACTGAAGCTTTCTTT. Its translation: CASSGQLVNTEAFF.

This chain links TRBV20-1 with TRBJ2-5; 8 bases align to TRBD2. The J call may be in error: the DNA end matches TRBJ2-1 better. The CDR3 contains 15 residues. Per germline, CDR1 DFQATT and CDR2 SNEGSKA (reference sequence). DNA of the CDR3: TGCAGTGCTAGGCCGGTTATTAGCGGGATAGATGAGCAGTTCTTC. Residues: CSARPVISGIDEQFF.

The CDR3 nucleotides read TGTGCCAGCAGCCATAGGGAAGCTAACTATGGCTACACCTTC. Amino acid sequence: CASSHREANYGYTF. The chain uses TRBV3-1 and TRBJ1-2; no clear D gene. Germline CDR1 reads LGHDT; CDR2 reads YNNKEL (reference sequence). The CDR3 extends over 14 amino acids. Trimming stripped 3 bases from V and 0 bases from J, with 8 bases between.

In nucleotides, the CDR3 is TGTGCCAGCAGTCAAACAGGGCTCGATGGCTACACCTTC. This translates into CASSQTGLDGYTF. This sequence joins TRBV6-1 and TRBJ1-2; tentative D call: TRBD1 (6 bases). The CDR3 has 13 residues. The V end lost 5 bases, the J end lost 6 bases, and 13 bases lay between the germline ends. Per germline, CDR1 MNHNS and CDR2 SASEGT.

V usage is TRBV3-1 and J usage is TRBJ2-5, with D unresolved. TRBJ2-7 matches the DNA end more closely, so the J call is doubtful. Germline CDR1 LGHDT, CDR2 YNNKEL (reference sequence). This CDR3 is built from 13 residues. Here the CDR3 DNA reads TGTGCCACGTCACTCCAAGGTACCTACGAGCAGTACTTC. Residues: CATSLQGTYEQYF.

The table lists this clonotype with many counts. The V and J genes are TRBV7-4 and TRBJ2-5; 8 bases agree with TRBD1. The J segment lost 3 bases and the V segment lost 5 bases, leaving 8 bases of the junction unmatched. This CDR3 comprises 15 residues. CDR1 is SGHVT, CDR2 SQSDAQ, per germline. The CDR3 sequence: CASSPQLTGEETQYF. In DNA form, the CDR3 reads TGTGCCAGCAGCCCCCAGTTGACAGGGGAAGAGACCCAGTACTTC.